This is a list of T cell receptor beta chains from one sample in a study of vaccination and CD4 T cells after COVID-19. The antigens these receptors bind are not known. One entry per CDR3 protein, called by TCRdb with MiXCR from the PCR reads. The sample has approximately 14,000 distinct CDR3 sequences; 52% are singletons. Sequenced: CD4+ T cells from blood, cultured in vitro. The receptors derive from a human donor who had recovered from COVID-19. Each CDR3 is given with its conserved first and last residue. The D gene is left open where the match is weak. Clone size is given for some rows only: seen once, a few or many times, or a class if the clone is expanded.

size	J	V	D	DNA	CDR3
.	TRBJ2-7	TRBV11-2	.	TGTGCCAGCAGCTTCCGGGGTCTGGAAGGGGACGAGCAGTACTTC	CASSFRGLEGDEQYF
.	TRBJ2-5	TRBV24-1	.	TGTGCCACCAGTGATTTTACAGACCTAGAGACCCAGTACTTC	CATSDFTDLETQYF
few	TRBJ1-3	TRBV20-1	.	TGCAGTGCTAGTGCCGACCAGAGCTCTGGAAACACCATATATTTT	CSASADQSSGNTIYF
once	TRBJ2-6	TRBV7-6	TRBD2	TGTGCCAGCAGTTTAGATGCGGGAGGCTCTGGGGCCAACGTCCTGACTTTC	CASSLDAGGSGANVLTF
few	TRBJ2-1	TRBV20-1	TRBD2	TGCAGTGCTAGAGATCCCCAGCGGGAGATAAATGAGCAGTTCTTC	CSARDPQREINEQFF
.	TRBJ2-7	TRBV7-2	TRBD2	TGTGCCAGCAGCTTAAGTAGCGGGAGTCACTACGAGCAGTACTTC	CASSLSSGSHYEQYF
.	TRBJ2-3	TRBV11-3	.	TGTGCCAGCAGCTCTGTAGCCGTCAGGAGGGATACGCAGTATTTT	CASSSVAVRRDTQYF
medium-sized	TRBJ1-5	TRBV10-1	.	TGCGCCAGCCAAAAGGACGGTAATCAGCCCCAGCATTTT	CASQKDGNQPQHF
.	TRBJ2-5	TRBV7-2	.	TGTGCCAGCAGCTTCGGGGAGACCCAGTACTTC	CASSFGETQYF
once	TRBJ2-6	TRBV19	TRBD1	TGTGCCAGCACTGACAGGGGGGCCTCTGGGGCCAACGTCCTGACTTTC	CASTDRGASGANVLTF
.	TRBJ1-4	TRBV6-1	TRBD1	TGTGCCAGCAGTGAGGGACAGGGGAGGGGTGAAAAACTGTTTTTT	CASSEGQGRGEKLFF
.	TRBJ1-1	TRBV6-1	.	TGTGCCAGCAGTGAAGCTTATGACGGACCTGAAGCTTTCTTT	CASSEAYDGPEAFF
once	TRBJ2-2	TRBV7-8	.	TGTGCCAGCAGCAGGACAGTGAGCACCGGGGAGCTGTTTTTT	CASSRTVSTGELFF
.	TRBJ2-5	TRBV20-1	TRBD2	TGCAGTGCTAGTCCGGGACTAGCGAATCAAGAGACCCAGTACTTC	CSASPGLANQETQYF
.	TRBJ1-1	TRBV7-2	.	TGTGCCAGCAGCTTAACATATCGGAACACTGAAGCTTTCTTT	CASSLTYRNTEAFF
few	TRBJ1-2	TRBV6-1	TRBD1	TGTGCCAGCAGTGTGGGACAGTTGGGGGGCTACACCTTC	CASSVGQLGGYTF
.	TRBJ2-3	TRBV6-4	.	TGTGCCAGCAGGGCCACAAGCACAGATACGCAGTATTTT	CASRATSTDTQYF
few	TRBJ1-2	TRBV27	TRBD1	TGTGCCAGCAGTCATAGGGACAGGGGGTTGAGTGGCTACACCTTC	CASSHRDRGLSGYTF
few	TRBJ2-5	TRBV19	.	TGTGCCAGTTGGTCGCGAGGGCCCCGGGAGACCCAGTACTTC	CASWSRGPRETQYF
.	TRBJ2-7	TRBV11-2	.	TGTGCCAGCAGCTTAGGGAGAACGACCTACGAGCAGTACTTC	CASSLGRTTYEQYF
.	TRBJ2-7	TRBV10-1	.	TGCGCCAGCGGTTTAAACGGGCATGGGGAGCAGTACTTC	CASGLNGHGEQYF
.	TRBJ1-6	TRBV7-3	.	TGTGCCAGCAGCCCAACCCTTTCTTCACCCCTCCACTTT	CASSPTLSSPLHF